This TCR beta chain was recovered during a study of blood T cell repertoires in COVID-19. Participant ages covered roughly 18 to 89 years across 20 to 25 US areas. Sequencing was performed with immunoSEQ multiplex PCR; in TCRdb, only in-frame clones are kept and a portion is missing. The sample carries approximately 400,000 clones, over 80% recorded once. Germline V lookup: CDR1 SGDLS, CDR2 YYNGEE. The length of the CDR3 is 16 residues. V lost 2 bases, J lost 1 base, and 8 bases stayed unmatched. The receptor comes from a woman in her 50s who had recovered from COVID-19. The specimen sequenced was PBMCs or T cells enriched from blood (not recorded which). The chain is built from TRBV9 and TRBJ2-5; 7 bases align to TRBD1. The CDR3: CASSVATRDSQETQYF. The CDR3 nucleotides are TGTGCCAGCAGCGTGGCGACTCGGGACAGCCAAGAGACCCAGTACTTC.